The 2 T cell receptor beta chains given below trace back to one sample, sequenced in a study of identical twins. TCRdb re-analysed the 5' RACE reads in MiXCR, keeping a single row per CDR3 protein. Of some 1,600,000 distinct CDR3 sequences listed, about 32% were seen once; the top ten hold 0.25% to 0.3%. The sample taken for sequencing was cord blood. Receptor source: a newborn girl in good health.

The V gene is TRBV5-1, the J gene TRBJ2-3; TRBD2 aligns across 12 bases. Germline CDR1 is SGHRS and CDR2 is YFSETQ. V was clipped by 7 bases and J by 5 bases; unmatched bases: 8. The CDR3 consists of 15 residues. The CDR3: CASGPSGRAEDTQYF. The DNA for the CDR3 is TGCGCCAGCGGTCCTAGCGGGAGGGCCGAAGATACGCAGTATTTT.

This clonotype was detected ten times or more. The J gene is TRBJ2-1, the V gene TRBV6-5; 8 bases map to TRBD1. The trim removed 6 bases at V and 1 base at J, leaving 8 bases unmatched. Germline CDR1 is MNHEY and CDR2 is SVGAGI. The CDR3 is 16 amino acids. The CDR3 DNA sequence: TGTGCCAGCAGCCGGCGGACAGGGAAGTCCTACAATGAGCAGTTCTTC. Translation: CASSRRTGKSYNEQFF.